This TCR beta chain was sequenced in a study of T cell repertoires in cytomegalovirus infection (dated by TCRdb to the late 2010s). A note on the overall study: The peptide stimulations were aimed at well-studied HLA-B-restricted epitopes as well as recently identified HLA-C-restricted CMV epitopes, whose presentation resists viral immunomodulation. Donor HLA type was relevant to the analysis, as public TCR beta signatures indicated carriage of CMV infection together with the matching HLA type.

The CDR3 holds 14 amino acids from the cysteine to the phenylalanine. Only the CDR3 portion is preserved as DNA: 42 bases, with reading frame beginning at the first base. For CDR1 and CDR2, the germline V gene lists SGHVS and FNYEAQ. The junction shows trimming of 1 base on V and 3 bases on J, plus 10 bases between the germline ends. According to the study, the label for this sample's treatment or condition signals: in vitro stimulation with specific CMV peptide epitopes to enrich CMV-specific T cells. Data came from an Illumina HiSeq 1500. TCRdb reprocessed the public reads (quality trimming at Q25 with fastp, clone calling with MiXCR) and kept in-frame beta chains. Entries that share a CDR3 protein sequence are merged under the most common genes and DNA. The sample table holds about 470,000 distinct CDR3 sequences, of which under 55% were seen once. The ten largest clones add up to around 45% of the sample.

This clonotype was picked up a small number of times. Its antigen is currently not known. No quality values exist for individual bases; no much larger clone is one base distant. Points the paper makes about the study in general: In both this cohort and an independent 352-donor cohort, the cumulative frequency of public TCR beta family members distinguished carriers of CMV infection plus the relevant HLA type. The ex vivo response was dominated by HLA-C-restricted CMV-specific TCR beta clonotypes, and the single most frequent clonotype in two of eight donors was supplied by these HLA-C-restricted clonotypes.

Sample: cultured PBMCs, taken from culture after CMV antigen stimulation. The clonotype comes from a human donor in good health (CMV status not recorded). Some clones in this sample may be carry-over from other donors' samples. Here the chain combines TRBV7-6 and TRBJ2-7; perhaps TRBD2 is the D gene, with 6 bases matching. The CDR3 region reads CASSLGGENYEQYF. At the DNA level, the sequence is TGTGCCAGCAGCTTAGGGGGGGAAAACTACGAGCAGTACTTC. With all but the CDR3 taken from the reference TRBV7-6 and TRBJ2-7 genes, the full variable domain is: GAGVSQSPRYKVTKRGQDVALRCDPISGHVSLYWYRQALGQGPEFLTYFNYEAQQDKSGLPNDRFSAERPEGSISTLTIQRTEQRDSAMYRCASSLGGENYEQYFGPGTRLTVT.